This TCR beta chain derives from a study of shared clonotypes between healthy human individuals. In the study overall: Donors were a couple of women and three men aged 18 to 49.

Germline-derived CDR1 and CDR2 are MNHNS and SASEGT. V shed 7 bases and J 0 bases; nucleotides not matched to a gene: 9. This CDR3 comprises 15 residues. Profiled with immunoSEQ multiplex PCR; TCRdb holds only in-frame clones, not every one. The data show some 2.3 million clones, with approximately 95% seen just once and around 0.4% held by the top ten. The chain combines TRBV6-1 with TRBJ2-7, with 7 nucleotides matching TRBD2. The receptor comes from a young man in good health. Some clones in this sample may be carry-over from other donors' samples. The sequenced sample was naive CD4+ T cells from PBMCs. Specified subset: CD45RA+ positively selected. CDR3 DNA sequence: TGTGCCAGCACCCCGGGACTACGGAGCTCCTACGAGCAGTACTTC. It yields the protein CASTPGLRSSYEQYF.